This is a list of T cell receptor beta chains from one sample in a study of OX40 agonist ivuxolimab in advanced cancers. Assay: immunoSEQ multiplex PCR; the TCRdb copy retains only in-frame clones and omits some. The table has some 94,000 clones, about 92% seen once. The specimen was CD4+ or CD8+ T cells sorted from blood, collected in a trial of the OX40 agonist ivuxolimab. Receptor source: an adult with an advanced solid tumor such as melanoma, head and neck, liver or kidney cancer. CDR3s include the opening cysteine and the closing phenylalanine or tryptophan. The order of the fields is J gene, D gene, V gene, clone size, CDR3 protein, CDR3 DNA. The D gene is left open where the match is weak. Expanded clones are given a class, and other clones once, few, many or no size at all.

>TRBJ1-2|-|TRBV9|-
CASKTDRSHGYTF
TGTGCCAGCAAAACAGACAGATCGCATGGCTACACCTTC
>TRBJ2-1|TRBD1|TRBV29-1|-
CSVEAPGQGAGEQFF
TGCAGCGTTGAAGCCCCGGGACAGGGGGCGGGTGAGCAGTTCTTC
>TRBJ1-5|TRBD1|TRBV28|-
CASSPRGADNQPQHF
TGTGCCAGCAGTCCCAGGGGGGCGGACAATCAGCCCCAGCATTTT
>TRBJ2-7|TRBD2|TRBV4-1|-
CASSRGGPYEEQYF
TGCGCCAGCAGCCGGGGAGGGCCCTACGAAGAGCAGTACTTC
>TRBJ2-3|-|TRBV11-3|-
CASSRGADTQYF
TGTGCCAGCAGCAGGGGCGCGGATACGCAGTATTTT
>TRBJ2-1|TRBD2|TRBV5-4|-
CASSLAREYNEQFF
TGTGCCAGCAGCTTGGCGCGGGAGTACAATGAGCAGTTCTTC
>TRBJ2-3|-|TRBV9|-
CASSVEGGGLDTQYF
TGTGCCAGCAGCGTAGAGGGGGGGGGCCTAGATACGCAGTATTTT
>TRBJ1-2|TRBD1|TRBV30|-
CAWSILAPGQGDRGYTF
TGTGCCTGGAGTATCTTGGCCCCGGGACAGGGGGACAGAGGCTACACCTTC
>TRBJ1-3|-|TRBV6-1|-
CATTGPGNTIYF
TGTGCCACCACCGGGCCCGGAAACACCATATATTTT
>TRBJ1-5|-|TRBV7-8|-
CASSQFQTGNNQPQHF
TGTGCCAGCAGCCAGTTCCAGACAGGAAACAATCAGCCCCAGCATTTT
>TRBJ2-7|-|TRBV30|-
CAWTTGSGAYEQYF
TGTGCCTGGACCACCGGGTCAGGGGCCTACGAGCAGTACTTC
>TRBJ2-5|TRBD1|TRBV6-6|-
CASSPRDRGAETQYF
TGTGCCAGCAGCCCACGGGACAGGGGGGCAGAGACCCAGTACTTC
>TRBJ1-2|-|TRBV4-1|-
CASSQENQGGGYTF
TGCGCCAGCAGCCAAGAAAATCAGGGAGGCGGCTACACCTTC
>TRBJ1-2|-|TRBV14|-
CASSQTGLIYGYTF
TGTGCCAGCAGCCAAACGGGCCTGATTTATGGCTACACCTTC
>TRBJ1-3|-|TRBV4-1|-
CASSHPETGSSGNTIYF
TGCGCCAGCAGCCATCCCGAAACAGGGAGCTCTGGAAACACCATATATTTT
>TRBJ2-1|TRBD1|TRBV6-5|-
CASSYRDRGILDEQFF
TGTGCCAGCAGTTATCGGGACAGGGGCATTCTGGATGAGCAGTTCTTC
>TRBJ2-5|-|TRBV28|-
CASSLFGQETQYF
TGTGCCAGCAGTTTGTTCGGTCAAGAGACCCAGTACTTC
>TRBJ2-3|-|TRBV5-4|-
CASSGGIVSTDTQYF
TGTGCCAGCAGCGGGGGGATCGTTAGCACAGATACGCAGTATTTT
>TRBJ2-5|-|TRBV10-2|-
CASSTSITQYF
TGCGCCAGCAGTACGAGTATCACCCAGTACTTC
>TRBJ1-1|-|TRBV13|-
CASTPRENTEAFF
TGTGCCAGCACCCCTAGGGAGAACACTGAAGCTTTCTTT
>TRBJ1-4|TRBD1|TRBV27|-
CASSLGTGSEKLFF
TGTGCCAGCAGTTTAGGGACAGGGTCTGAAAAACTGTTTTTT
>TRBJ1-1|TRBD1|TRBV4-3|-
CASSLGERGGTVNTEAFF
TGCGCCAGCAGCCTAGGAGAGAGAGGGGGGACAGTGAACACTGAAGCTTTCTTT
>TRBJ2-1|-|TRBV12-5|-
CASGFGVVNNEQFF
TGTGCTAGTGGTTTTGGGGTTGTGAACAATGAGCAGTTCTTC
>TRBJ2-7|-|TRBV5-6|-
CASSPGFLFEQYF
TGTGCCAGCAGCCCCGGATTTCTGTTCGAGCAGTACTTC
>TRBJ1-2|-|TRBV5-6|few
CASSSTGYGYTF
TGTGCCAGCAGCTCGACGGGGTATGGCTACACCTTC
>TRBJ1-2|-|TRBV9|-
CASSGYGGGKENYGYTF
TGTGCCAGCAGCGGATACGGGGGAGGCAAAGAGAACTATGGCTACACCTTC
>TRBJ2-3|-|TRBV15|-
CATSRERGTDTQYF
TGTGCCACCAGCAGAGAGCGAGGGACAGATACGCAGTATTTT
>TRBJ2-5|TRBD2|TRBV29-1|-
CSVPLLEPGLAGQETQYF
TGCAGCGTTCCCCTATTGGAGCCGGGACTAGCGGGGCAAGAGACCCAGTACTTC
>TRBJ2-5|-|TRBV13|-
CASSLGGEETQYF
TGTGCCAGCAGCTTAGGCGGAGAAGAGACCCAGTACTTC